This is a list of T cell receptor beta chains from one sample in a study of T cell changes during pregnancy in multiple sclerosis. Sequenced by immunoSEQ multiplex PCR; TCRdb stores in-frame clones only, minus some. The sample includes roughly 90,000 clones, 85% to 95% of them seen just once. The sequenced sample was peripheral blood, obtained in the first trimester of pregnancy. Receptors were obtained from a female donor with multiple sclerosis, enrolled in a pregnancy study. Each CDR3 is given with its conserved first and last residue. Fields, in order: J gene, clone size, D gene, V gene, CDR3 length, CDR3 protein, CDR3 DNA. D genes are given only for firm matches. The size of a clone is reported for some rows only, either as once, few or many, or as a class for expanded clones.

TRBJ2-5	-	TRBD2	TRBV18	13	CASSPGGGETQYF	TGTGCCAGCTCGCCCGGCGGGGGGGAGACCCAGTACTTC
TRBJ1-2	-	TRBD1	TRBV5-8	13	CASSRTGNYGYTF	TGTGCCAGCAGCCGGACAGGGAACTATGGCTACACCTTC
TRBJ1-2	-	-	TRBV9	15	CASSVEDSPSYGYTF	TGTGCCAGCAGCGTAGAGGACAGCCCTAGCTATGGCTACACCTTC
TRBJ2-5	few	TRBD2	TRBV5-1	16	CASSPGLAGGQETQYF	TGCGCCAGCAGCCCAGGACTAGCGGGGGGCCAAGAGACCCAGTACTTC
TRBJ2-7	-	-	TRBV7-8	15	CASSLPGGISYEQYF	TGTGCCAGCAGCTTACCTGGAGGGATCTCCTACGAGCAGTACTTC
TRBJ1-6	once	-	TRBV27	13	CASSSYRSSPLHF	TGTGCCAGCAGTTCTTACAGGAGTTCACCCCTCCACTTT
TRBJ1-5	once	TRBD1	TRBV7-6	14	CASSLGTGRQPQHF	TGTGCCAGCAGCTTAGGGACAGGGCGTCAGCCCCAGCATTTT
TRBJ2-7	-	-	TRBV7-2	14	CASSHPGSPYEQYF	TGTGCCAGCAGCCACCCGGGGTCGCCCTACGAGCAGTACTTC
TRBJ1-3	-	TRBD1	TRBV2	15	CASSDPGQERNTIYF	TGTGCCAGCAGTGACCCGGGACAGGAAAGAAACACCATATATTTT
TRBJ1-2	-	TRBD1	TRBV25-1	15	CASSEDRGGNHGYTF	TGTGCCAGCAGTGAAGACAGGGGAGGTAACCATGGCTACACCTTC
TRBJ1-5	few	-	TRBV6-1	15	CASDPFNRGNQPQHF	TGTGCCAGCGACCCGTTTAACAGGGGCAATCAGCCCCAGCATTTT
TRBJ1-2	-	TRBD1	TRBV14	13	CASSMGQNYGYTF	TGTGCCAGCAGCATGGGACAGAACTATGGCTACACCTTC
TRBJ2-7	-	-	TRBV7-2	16	CASSLSVQLPFGEQYF	TGTGCCAGCAGCTTAAGTGTACAGCTGCCTTTCGGCGAGCAGTACTTC
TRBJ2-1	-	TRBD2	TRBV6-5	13	CASGTSGPNEQFF	TGTGCCAGCGGGACTAGCGGACCAAATGAGCAGTTCTTC
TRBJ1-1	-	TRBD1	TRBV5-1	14	CASSDRGYHTEAFF	TGCGCCAGCAGTGACAGGGGGTATCACACTGAAGCTTTCTTT
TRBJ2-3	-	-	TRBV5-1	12	CASSPDRDTQYF	TGCGCCAGCAGCCCAGACAGGGATACGCAGTATTTT
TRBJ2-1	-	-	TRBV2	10	CASEGTEQFF	TGTGCCAGCGAGGGTACTGAGCAGTTCTTC
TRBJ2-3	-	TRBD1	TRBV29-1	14	CSVISGGSTDTQYF	TGCAGCGTGATTTCAGGGGGCAGCACAGATACGCAGTATTTT
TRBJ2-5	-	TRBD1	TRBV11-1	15	CASSPTGTGQETQYF	TGTGCCAGCAGCCCTACAGGGACAGGGCAAGAGACCCAGTACTTC
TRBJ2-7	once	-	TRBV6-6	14	CASSAERGTYEQYF	TGTGCCAGCAGTGCAGAAAGGGGAACCTACGAGCAGTACTTC
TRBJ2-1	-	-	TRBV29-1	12	CSVEIANGEQFF	TGCAGCGTTGAGATCGCTAACGGTGAGCAGTTCTTC
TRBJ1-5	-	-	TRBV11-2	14	CASRQQGPNQPQHF	TGTGCCAGCAGACAACAGGGTCCCAATCAGCCCCAGCATTTT
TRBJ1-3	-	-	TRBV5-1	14	CASSLTGSGNTIYF	TGCGCCAGCAGCTTGACAGGGTCTGGAAACACCATATATTTT
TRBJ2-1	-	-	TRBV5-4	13	CASRGTRNNEQFF	TGTGCCAGCAGGGGGACTCGCAACAATGAGCAGTTCTTC
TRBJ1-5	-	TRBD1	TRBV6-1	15	CASIWWGQGNQPQHF	TGTGCCAGCATATGGTGGGGACAGGGGAATCAGCCCCAGCATTTT
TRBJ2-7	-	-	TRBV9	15	CASSVSTGSSYEQYF	TGTGCCAGCAGCGTATCTACAGGCAGCTCCTACGAGCAGTACTTC
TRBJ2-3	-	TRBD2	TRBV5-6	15	CASSRGAGGTDTQYF	TGTGCCAGCAGCCGGGGAGCGGGGGGCACAGATACGCAGTATTTT